This record looks at one T cell receptor beta chain sequence and its context. The data were taken from a study of pediatric ulcerative colitis. The assay was run at survey level. Produced via immunoSEQ multiplex PCR; TCRdb's table is partial and in-frame only. This sample has approximately 17,000 clones, with roughly three quarters found just once. During colonoscopy, one to two rectal pinch biopsies were collected. Germline CDR1 is MDHEN and CDR2 is SYDVKM. This CDR3 is 16 amino acids long. V lost 7 bases and J lost 7; bases outside the gene matches: 15. The material sequenced was gut tissue. The chain recombines TRBV28 with TRBJ2-3; 9 positions agree with TRBD1. This TCR was recovered from a boy younger than 18 who was a control in a study of pediatric ulcerative colitis. The CDR3 DNA follows: TGTGCCAGCATGAGCCCCGGGACAGGGCGTCGAAATACGCAGTATTTT. Translation gives CASMSPGTGRRNTQYF.